The rows below give T cell receptor beta chains drawn from one sample of a study of technical replicates of blood from several donors. The table came from immunoSEQ multiplex PCR; TCRdb's copy has only in-frame clones and leaves some out. The sample shows 70,000 to 85,000 clones, around 95% of them seen only once. What was sequenced was T cells isolated from PBMCs. The receptors originated from a human donor in good health. Each CDR3 is given with its conserved first and last residue. A D gene is named only where the DNA matches it firmly. Expanded clones are given a class, and other clones once, few, many or no size at all.

v_gene	abundance	j_gene	d_gene	CDR3nt	CDR3aa
TRBV5-6	once	TRBJ2-1	TRBD2	TGTGCCAGCAGCTGGACTAGCGCCGACCATGAGCAGTTCTTC	CASSWTSADHEQFF
TRBV12-5	.	TRBJ1-1	.	TGTGCTAGTGGTTTGGACCCATACAGGGTAGGAACTGAAGCTTTCTTT	CASGLDPYRVGTEAFF
TRBV5-1	.	TRBJ2-7	TRBD1	TGCGCCAGCAGCCTATTACAGGGGGGCTACGAGCAGTACTTC	CASSLLQGGYEQYF
TRBV18	.	TRBJ2-5	.	TGTGCCAGCTCACCACCGGGGACATCCGGAGAGACCCAGTACTTC	CASSPPGTSGETQYF
TRBV19	.	TRBJ2-7	.	TGTGCCAGTAATCCCGGGACATCAGGCTACGAGCAGTACTTC	CASNPGTSGYEQYF
TRBV4-2	.	TRBJ2-7	TRBD2	TGTGCCAGCAGGGAACTAGCGTACGAGCAGTACTTC	CASRELAYEQYF
TRBV6-6	.	TRBJ1-2	TRBD1	TGTGCCAGCAGTCAACAGGGGATGAACTATGGCTACACCTTC	CASSQQGMNYGYTF
TRBV5-1	.	TRBJ2-5	TRBD2	TGCGCCAGCAGCTTGATGGCTAGCGGGGACCAAGAGACCCAGTACTTC	CASSLMASGDQETQYF
TRBV6-4	.	TRBJ2-1	.	TGTGCCAGCAGTGACACCGGCCTAACGGGTGAGCAGTTCTTC	CASSDTGLTGEQFF
TRBV7-9	.	TRBJ1-5	.	TGTGCCAGCAGCTCTGACACCGTCTATCAGCCCCAGCATTTT	CASSSDTVYQPQHF
TRBV5-1	.	TRBJ2-3	.	TGCGCCAGCAGCCCCAAGGAGGCTACAGATACGCAGTATTTT	CASSPKEATDTQYF
TRBV19	.	TRBJ1-1	.	TGTGCCAGTAGTATACTCCTGAACACTGAAGCTTTCTTT	CASSILLNTEAFF
TRBV5-1	.	TRBJ2-5	.	TGCGCCAGCAGCACCCGACAGGTTCAAGAGACCCAGTACTTC	CASSTRQVQETQYF
TRBV27	.	TRBJ2-3	.	TGTGCCAGCAGTTCCCGATCTGCGGCCCGGACAGATACGCAGTATTTT	CASSSRSAARTDTQYF
TRBV15	.	TRBJ2-1	.	TGTGCCACCGCCAGGGGGACTGGCTCCTACAATGAGCAGTTCTTC	CATARGTGSYNEQFF
TRBV4-2	.	TRBJ2-7	.	TGTGCCAGCAGCCAAGAAACTAACCTTTACGAGCAGTACTTC	CASSQETNLYEQYF
TRBV9	.	TRBJ2-5	.	TGTGCCAGCAGCGTAGTGAGCGGGCAAGAGACCCAGTACTTC	CASSVVSGQETQYF
TRBV5-1	.	TRBJ1-3	TRBD1	TGCGCCAGCAGCTTGGAGGGGGCTGACACCATATATTTT	CASSLEGADTIYF
TRBV9	.	TRBJ2-7	.	TGTGCCAGCAGCGTAGGGGGTGGCGGGGTTGGGTTGTTGGGAGAGCAGTACTTC	CASSVGGGGVGLLGEQYF
TRBV6-1	.	TRBJ1-5	TRBD1	TGTGCCAGCAGGGAGACAGGGACCAGCAATCAGCCCCAGCATTTT	CASRETGTSNQPQHF
TRBV19	.	TRBJ2-4	.	TGTGCCAGTAAAGTGATGATTGGGGGGGGCGAAAACATTCAGTACTTC	CASKVMIGGGENIQYF
TRBV18	.	TRBJ2-7	.	TGTGCCAGCTCACTGAACAGGGCGGGGGTCTACGAGCAGTACTTC	CASSLNRAGVYEQYF
TRBV20-1	.	TRBJ2-1	.	TGCAGTGCTAGAGGACAGTTTGAGCAGTTCTTC	CSARGQFEQFF
TRBV9	.	TRBJ2-7	TRBD2	TGTGCCAGCAGCCCCCTAGCGGGAGAGTCCTACGAGCAGTACTTC	CASSPLAGESYEQYF
TRBV21-1	.	TRBJ2-3	.	TGTGCCAGCAGCAAAGGAGGAAGTTCGCCGGGCACAGATACGCAGTATTTT	CASSKGGSSPGTDTQYF
TRBV5-6	.	TRBJ1-3	.	TGTGCCAGCAGCCCCCAGGGAAGTACTGGAAACACCATATATTTT	CASSPQGSTGNTIYF
TRBV30	.	TRBJ1-5	.	TGTGCCTGGAGTTCGAAGGGACTGTACAATCAGCCCCAGCATTTT	CAWSSKGLYNQPQHF
TRBV6-5	.	TRBJ1-2	.	TGTGCCAGCAGTTACTCAGTCGTGGAGAATATCTATGGCTACACCTTC	CASSYSVVENIYGYTF
TRBV2	.	TRBJ2-7	TRBD2	TGTGCCAGCACGGGGGGCTCCTACGAGCAGTACTTC	CASTGGSYEQYF
TRBV21-1	.	TRBJ1-2	.	TGTGCCAGCAGCAAAGTGCCAAGGCAGGCTAACTATGGCTACACCTTC	CASSKVPRQANYGYTF
TRBV5-8	.	TRBJ2-6	.	TGTGCCAGCAGCTTGGCAGGGACAAACGTCCTGACTTTC	CASSLAGTNVLTF
TRBV6-5	.	TRBJ2-5	.	TGTGCCAGCAGCCCCGCGGGGACAGTGGAGACCCAGTACTTC	CASSPAGTVETQYF
TRBV19	.	TRBJ1-2	.	TGTGCCAGTATGGAGGATTCCTATGGCTACACCTTC	CASMEDSYGYTF
TRBV5-4	.	TRBJ2-5	TRBD2	TGTGCCAGCAGCTTGAAGAATAGCGGGAGCGAGACCCAGTACTTC	CASSLKNSGSETQYF
TRBV13	.	TRBJ1-5	TRBD1	TGTGCCAGCAGCGCGACAGGGAATCAGCCCCAGCATTTT	CASSATGNQPQHF
TRBV5-1	.	TRBJ1-1	TRBD1	TGCGCCAGCAGTTGGGACAGGGTGGGCGCTGAAGCTTTCTTT	CASSWDRVGAEAFF
TRBV5-1	.	TRBJ1-1	TRBD1	TGCGCCAGTTGGGGGGGACAGGGACTAAACACTGAAGCTTTCTTT	CASWGGQGLNTEAFF
TRBV6-5	.	TRBJ1-5	.	TGTGCCAGCAGTTATGGGATAGGGGGCAATCAGCCCCAGCATTTT	CASSYGIGGNQPQHF
TRBV15	.	TRBJ2-1	TRBD1	TGTGCCACCAGCAGGGACAGGGACACATTTTTACACAATGAGCAGTTCTTC	CATSRDRDTFLHNEQFF
TRBV4-2	.	TRBJ2-5	TRBD1	TGTGCCAGCAGCCAGGGAGACAGGGACCAAGAGACCCAGTACTTC	CASSQGDRDQETQYF
TRBV7-2	.	TRBJ2-1	TRBD2	TGTGCCAGCAGTGGGTACGGGGAGGGCAATGAGCAGTTCTTC	CASSGYGEGNEQFF
TRBV7-9	.	TRBJ1-1	.	TGTGCCAGCAGCCACAAGTCAGGGGTTGGGACTGAAGCTTTCTTT	CASSHKSGVGTEAFF
TRBV19	.	TRBJ2-3	TRBD2	TGTGCCAGTAGGGAGATGTCGGGAGGGGCAGATACGCAGTATTTT	CASREMSGGADTQYF
TRBV5-1	.	TRBJ2-1	.	TGCGCCAGCAGCTTCTCTAGGGGGTCAAAGCAGTTCTTC	CASSFSRGSKQFF
TRBV6-5	.	TRBJ2-1	.	TGTGCCAGCAGTTTTGACATGGGGAGCTCCTACAATGAGCAGTTCTTC	CASSFDMGSSYNEQFF
TRBV6-5	.	TRBJ2-3	TRBD2	TGTGCCAGCAGTTACTCTGGAGCGGGGGGACCAGATACGCAGTATTTT	CASSYSGAGGPDTQYF
TRBV18	.	TRBJ1-2	TRBD1	TGTGCCAGCTCCCCCGACAGGGGCAATGGCTACACCTTC	CASSPDRGNGYTF
TRBV9	.	TRBJ1-1	.	TGTGCCAGCAGCGTAGATAAGTCGTCAGGATCGAACACTGAAGCTTTCTTT	CASSVDKSSGSNTEAFF
TRBV5-1	.	TRBJ1-1	TRBD1	TGCGCCAGCAGCCCAGGACAGGGCGCTGAAGCTTTCTTT	CASSPGQGAEAFF
TRBV5-8	.	TRBJ2-7	TRBD1	TGTGCCAGCAGCCCACCGACAGGGAACTACGAGCAGTACTTC	CASSPPTGNYEQYF
TRBV5-4	.	TRBJ2-5	.	TGTGCCAGCAGCTTGGAGACACCCCAAGAGACCCAGTACTTC	CASSLETPQETQYF
TRBV7-8	.	TRBJ2-7	.	TGTGCCAGCAGCCCTTGGACAGAGCACTACGAGCAGTACTTC	CASSPWTEHYEQYF
TRBV7-9	once	TRBJ1-1	TRBD1	TGTGCCACCTGGACAGGGCTCGGGACTGAAGCTTTCTTT	CATWTGLGTEAFF
TRBV19	.	TRBJ1-4	.	TGTGCCAGTAGTATCCAGGGCTCAAATGAAAAACTGTTTTTT	CASSIQGSNEKLFF
TRBV30	.	TRBJ2-7	TRBD2	TGTGCCTGGAGTACGGCGGGGGGGCCCCGCGAGTACTTC	CAWSTAGGPREYF
TRBV27	.	TRBJ1-2	.	TGTGCCAGCAGTTCCTCCCCCCGGGGCTATGGCTACACCTTC	CASSSSPRGYGYTF
TRBV27	.	TRBJ2-7	.	TGTGCCAGCAGTTTATCTCAGGTAAACGAGCAGTACTTC	CASSLSQVNEQYF